The source of this T cell receptor (beta chain) is a study of blood T cell repertoires in COVID-19. The V end lost 4 bases, the J end lost 3 bases, and 11 bases lay between the germline ends. Germline-derived CDR1 and CDR2 are SGDLS and YYNGEE. This CDR3 contains 14 residues. Some clones are missing from TCRdb's copy, which holds only in-frame ones; the method was immunoSEQ multiplex PCR. The sample consists of a few hundred thousand clones, around 83% of them appearing once. Sequencing input: peripheral blood. This sequence originates from a woman between 45 and 60 years old with acute or convalescent COVID-19. The chain employs TRBV9 and TRBJ2-1; D is perhaps TRBD1 (6 bases). The CDR3 DNA reads as TGTGCCAGCAGCCTCGAGGGGGTCTACAATGAGCAGTTCTTC. Translated, it gives CASSLEGVYNEQFF.